One sample yielded the 23 T cell receptor beta chains listed below, sequenced in a study of cytomegalovirus exposure and HLA in healthy donors. The PCR employed 60 Vbeta primers together with 13 Jbeta primers. Measured with immunoSEQ multiplex PCR; TCRdb has only the in-frame clones, and not every one. The sample includes about 160,000 clones, roughly 77% seen only once; the top ten take roughly 3.7%. The specimen was PBMCs. These receptors all stem from a young man in good health and CMV-seropositive.

The CDR3, as DNA: TGTGCCAGCAGCTTGTGGGGCTTCTACGAGCAGTACTTC. Residues: CASSLWGFYEQYF. The chain links TRBV5-6 to TRBJ2-7; TRBD1 is a possible D gene (5 bases). Trimming removed 1 base at V and 3 bases at J, with 8 bases between. The CDR3 spans 13 residues. Germline lookup yields CDR1 SGHDT and CDR2 YYEEEE.

Relative to its sample, this clone is medium-sized (0.01 to 0.1%). J is TRBJ2-3 and V is TRBV6-6, with 9 bases aligning to TRBD2. The trim removed 4 bases at V and 1 base at J, leaving 0 bases unmatched. The CDR3 runs to 14 residues. CDR1 and CDR2 from the germline V gene are MNHNY and SVGAGI (reference sequence). This CDR3 is CASSLAGGTDTQYF. In DNA, the CDR3 is TGTGCCAGCAGTTTAGCGGGGGGCACAGATACGCAGTATTTT.

The chain employs TRBV4-1 and TRBJ2-7; possible D gene TRBD2, 6 bases. The CDR3 sequence is 14 residues long. CDR1 MGHRA and CDR2 YSYEKL come from the germline V gene. V was trimmed by 4 bases and J by 2 bases, leaving 12 bases between them. CDR3 in DNA: TGCGCCAGCAGCCCATCCGGGGGAACCTACGAGCAGTACTTC. Translation gives CASSPSGGTYEQYF.

This chain uses TRBV7-7 with TRBJ2-3; 7 bases map to TRBD2. Germline CDR1 reads SSHAT; CDR2 reads FNYEAQ (reference sequence). The CDR3 length is 13 residues. Unmatched junction bases numbered 5, after V lost 3 bases and J lost 8 bases. The CDR3 nucleotides read TGTGCCAGCAGCTTTTCTCCGGGAGGTACGCAGTATTTT. Protein: CASSFSPGGTQYF. The full variable domain, in which reference TRBV7-7 and TRBJ2-3 provide the parts outside the CDR3, is GAGVSQSPRYKVTKRGQDVTLRCDPISSHATLYWYQQALGQGPEFLTYFNYEAQPDKSGLPSDRFSAERPEGSISTLTIQRTEQRDSAMYRCASSFSPGGTQYFGPGTRLTVL.

The rearrangement uses TRBV5-1 and TRBJ2-7; 7 bases are a match to TRBD2. The CDR3 contains 15 residues. Germline CDR1 reads SGHRS; CDR2 reads YFSETQ. Trimming took 0 bases from V and 2 from J; bases not matched to a gene: 5. CDR3 in DNA: TGCGCCAGCAGCTTGGAGCTAGCGGTGACCTACGAGCAGTACTTC. Protein: CASSLELAVTYEQYF.

The chain is built from TRBV7-2 and TRBJ1-2; 8 nucleotides align to TRBD1. The germline gives CDR1 SGHTA, CDR2 FQGNSA. V lost 2 bases, J lost 2 bases, and 7 bases stayed unmatched. The CDR3 totals 16 residues. The CDR3 DNA is TGTGCCAGCAGCTTACCCCCCCAGGGGGCAAACTATGGCTACACCTTC. Translated: CASSLPPQGANYGYTF.

Only a few counts were recorded for this clone. The V gene is TRBV5-1, the J gene TRBJ2-3; TRBD1 aligns across 12 bases. The CDR3 consists of 14 residues. Trimming at V came to 7 bases and at J to 3 bases, leaving 3 bases not matched to a gene. Germline values: CDR1 SGHRS, CDR2 YFSETQ. CDR3 in DNA: TGCGCCAGCGGGACAGGGGGCAGAACAGATACGCAGTATTTT. Protein sequence: CASGTGGRTDTQYF.

This clone was counted between two and nine times. The chain combines TRBV7-5 with TRBJ2-5; the listed D gene, TRBD2, was not tested against the DNA. TRBV7-5 is assigned pseudogene status. The CDR3 loop spans 15 amino acids. The CDR3 is CARSSDGTVGETQYF. CDR3 nucleotide sequence: TGTGCCAGAAGCTCAGACGGGACTGTGGGAGAGACCCAGTACTTC.

This rearrangement joins TRBV19 to TRBJ2-7; 8 bases line up with TRBD2. The length of the CDR3 is 14 residues. The V gene's germline CDR1 is LNHDA and CDR2 SQIVND (reference sequence). After removal of 3 bases from V and 2 bases from J, the junction contained 3 bases not matched to a gene. CDR3 loop: CASSIRGGTYEQYF. The CDR3 bases are TGTGCCAGTAGTATCCGGGGGGGCACCTACGAGCAGTACTTC.

The rearrangement joins TRBV9 to TRBJ1-5; TRBD1 matches 7 bases. V shed 0 bases and J 5 bases; nucleotides not matched to a gene: 2. This CDR3 is 14 amino acids long. Germline-derived CDR1 and CDR2 are SGDLS and YYNGEE. Here the CDR3 DNA reads TGTGCCAGCAGCGTAGAAGGGGGCGATCAGCCCCAGCATTTT. Translated: CASSVEGGDQPQHF. The whole variable domain, filled in from reference TRBV9 and TRBJ1-5, reads DSGVTQTPKHLITATGQRVTLRCSPRSGDLSVYWYQQSLDQGLQFLIQYYNGEERAKGNILERFSAQQFPDLHSELNLSSLELGDSALYFCASSVEGGDQPQHFGDGTRLSIL.

The chain has TRBV5-1 and TRBJ2-3; 12 bases are a match to TRBD1. This CDR3 has 16 residues. V shed 4 bases and J 2 bases; nucleotides not matched to a gene: 5. The germline CDR1 and CDR2 sequences are SGHRS and YFSETQ. Here the CDR3 reads CASSGTGGNPTDTQYF. The CDR3 coding sequence is TGCGCCAGCAGCGGGACAGGGGGCAATCCCACAGATACGCAGTATTTT.

This clone was counted only a few times. The CDR3 is CASSDGTGGKTEAFF. The CDR3 region has the DNA TGTGCCAGCAGTGATGGGACAGGGGGCAAAACTGAAGCTTTCTTT. This rearrangement joins TRBV6-1 to TRBJ1-1, with TRBD1 identical over 12 bases. Trimming cost V 3 bases and J 5 bases; bases outside gene matches: 4. This CDR3 is built from 15 residues. The germline V gene encodes CDR1 MNHNS and CDR2 SASEGT.

This chain connects TRBV7-8 to TRBJ1-2; 8 nucleotides align to TRBD1. Germline-derived CDR1 and CDR2 are SGHVS and FQNEAQ. With 7 bases clipped from V and 7 bases from J, the junction kept 17 bases outside the gene matches. This CDR3 is built from 16 residues. CDR3 DNA: TGTGCCAGCACCCTCTGGCCGCGACAGGGGTTCTCTGGCTACACCTTC. Translated: CASTLWPRQGFSGYTF.

The chain has TRBV7-9 and TRBJ1-1; D gene unclear. Trimming removed 1 base from V and 3 bases from J, with 9 bases in between. CDR3 length equals 14 residues. Germline V gene sequence: CDR1 SEHNR, CDR2 FQNEAQ (reference sequence). CDR3 residues: CASSLGTEHTEAFF. DNA of the CDR3: TGTGCCAGCAGCTTAGGCACAGAGCACACTGAAGCTTTCTTT.

The rearrangement uses TRBV25-1 and TRBJ2-7, with 11 positions matching TRBD1. This CDR3 has 13 amino acids. Per the germline V gene, CDR1 is MGHDK and CDR2 is SYGVNS. The V gene end was trimmed by 7 bases and the J gene end by 6 bases; junction bases not matched to a gene: 5. This chain's CDR3 is CASTGQGAVEQYF. In nucleotides, the CDR3 is TGTGCCAGCACCGGACAGGGGGCGGTCGAGCAGTACTTC.

The rearrangement joins TRBV5-6 to TRBJ2-5; 9 bases align to TRBD1. J gave up 1 base and V 4 bases, and 8 bases lay outside the gene matches. Germline values: CDR1 SGHDT, CDR2 YYEEEE. The CDR3 has 16 residues. The CDR3 nucleotides read TGTGCCAGCAGCCCCAGACAGGGGGACTTCCAAGAGACCCAGTACTTC. Translation: CASSPRQGDFQETQYF.

The chain recombines TRBV6-6 with TRBJ1-2; D unclear. CDR3 size: 14 residues. Germline loops: CDR1 MNHNY, CDR2 SVGAGI (reference sequence). The ends were cut back, 0 bases at V and 6 bases at J, with 11 bases in the middle. CDR3 loop: CASSYSGASDGYTF. The CDR3 DNA is TGTGCCAGCAGTTACTCGGGTGCTAGCGATGGCTACACCTTC.

The rearrangement uses TRBV28 and TRBJ2-3; 7 nucleotides match TRBD2. The CDR3 is 16 amino acids. Germline-derived CDR1 and CDR2 are MDHEN and SYDVKM. The trim removed 3 bases at V and 4 bases at J, leaving 10 bases unmatched. The CDR3 DNA is TGTGCCAGCAGTTTCCGTGCAGGGAGGGACCCAGATACGCAGTATTTT. As protein: CASSFRAGRDPDTQYF.

The count of this clone is one. The rearrangement uses TRBV5-1 and TRBJ2-3; no definite D call. The germline V gene encodes CDR1 SGHRS and CDR2 YFSETQ. CDR3 length: 14 amino acids. Between the trimmed V and J ends, which lost 0 bases and 4 bases, there was a span of 9 bases. The CDR3 region is CASSLVGLSDTQYF. The CDR3 DNA is TGCGCCAGCAGCTTGGTTGGGCTCTCAGATACGCAGTATTTT. The variable domain in full, with the rest retrieved from reference TRBV5-1 and TRBJ2-3, is KAGVTQTPRYLIKTRGQQVTLSCSPISGHRSVSWYQQTPGQGLQFLFEYFSETQRNKGNFPGRFSGRQFSNSRSEMNVSTLELGDSALYLCASSLVGLSDTQYFGPGTRLTVL.

The CDR3 bases are TGTGCCAGCAGCGCCTCTACAGGGGAGCGGGCCTACGAGCAGTACTTC. Amino acids: CASSASTGERAYEQYF. The chain is built from TRBV7-9 and TRBJ2-7; D perhaps matches TRBD1 (7 bases). This CDR3 spans 16 amino acids. CDR1 and CDR2 from the germline V gene are SEHNR and FQNEAQ (reference sequence). V lost 5 bases, J lost 2 bases, and 19 bases lay in between.

The chain links TRBV19 to TRBJ1-1; TRBD1 might be the D (5 bases). CDR3 length equals 13 residues. The germline V gene has CDR1 LNHDA and CDR2 SQIVND (reference sequence). Between the trimmed V and J ends, which lost 5 bases and 0 bases, there was a span of 7 bases. The CDR3 reads CASSAGVNTEAFF. CDR3 DNA sequence: TGTGCCAGTAGTGCGGGGGTGAACACTGAAGCTTTCTTT.

The rearrangement uses TRBV18 and TRBJ2-7; D call uncertain. Germline V gene lookup returns CDR1 KGHSH and CDR2 LQKENI. Trimming removed 0 bases at V and 4 bases at J, with 7 bases between. The length of the CDR3 is 13 residues. CDR3 DNA: TGTGCCAGCTCACCACCCGTCGGTTACGAGCAGTACTTC. Translating it yields CASSPPVGYEQYF.

The chain joins TRBV28 to TRBJ1-4, with 10 positions matching TRBD1. J gave up 14 bases and V 6 bases, and 12 bases lay outside the gene matches. The CDR3 sequence is 14 residues long. From germline, CDR1 is MDHEN and CDR2 SYDVKM. CDR3 amino acids: CASSMTGGRVWLFF. CDR3 sequence (DNA): TGTGCCAGCAGCATGACAGGGGGCCGAGTATGGCTGTTTTTT.